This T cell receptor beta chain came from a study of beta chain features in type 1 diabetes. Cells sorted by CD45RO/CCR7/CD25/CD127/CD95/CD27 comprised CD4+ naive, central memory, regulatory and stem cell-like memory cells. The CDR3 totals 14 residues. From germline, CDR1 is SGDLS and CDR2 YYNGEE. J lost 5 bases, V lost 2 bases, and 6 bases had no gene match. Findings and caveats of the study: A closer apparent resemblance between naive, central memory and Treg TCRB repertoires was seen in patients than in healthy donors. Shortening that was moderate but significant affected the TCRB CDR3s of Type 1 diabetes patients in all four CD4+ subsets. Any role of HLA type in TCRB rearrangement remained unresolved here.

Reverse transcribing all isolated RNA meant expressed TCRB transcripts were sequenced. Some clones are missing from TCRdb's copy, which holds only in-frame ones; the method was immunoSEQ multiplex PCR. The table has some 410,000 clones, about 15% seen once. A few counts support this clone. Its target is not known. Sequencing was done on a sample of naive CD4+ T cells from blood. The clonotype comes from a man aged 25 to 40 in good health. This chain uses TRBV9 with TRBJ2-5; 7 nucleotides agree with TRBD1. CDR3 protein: CASSVRSRGETQYF. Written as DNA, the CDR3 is TGTGCCAGCAGCGTTAGGTCCAGGGGGGAGACCCAGTACTTC.